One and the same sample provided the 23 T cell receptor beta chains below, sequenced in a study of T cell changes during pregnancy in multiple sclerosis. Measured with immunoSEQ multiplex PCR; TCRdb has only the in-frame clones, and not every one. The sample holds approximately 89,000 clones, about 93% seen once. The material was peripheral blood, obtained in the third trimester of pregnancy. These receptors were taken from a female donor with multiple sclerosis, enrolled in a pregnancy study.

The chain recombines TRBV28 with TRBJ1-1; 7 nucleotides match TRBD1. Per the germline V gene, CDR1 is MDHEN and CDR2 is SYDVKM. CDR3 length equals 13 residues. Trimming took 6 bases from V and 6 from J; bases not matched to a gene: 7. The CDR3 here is CASRATGRSEAFF. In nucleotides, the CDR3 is TGTGCCAGCAGGGCGACAGGGAGGTCTGAAGCTTTCTTT.

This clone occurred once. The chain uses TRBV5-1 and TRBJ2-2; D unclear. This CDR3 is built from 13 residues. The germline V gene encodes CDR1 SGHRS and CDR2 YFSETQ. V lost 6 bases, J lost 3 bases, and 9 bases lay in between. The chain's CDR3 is CASTHPDTGELFF. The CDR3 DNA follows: TGCGCCAGCACCCATCCAGACACCGGGGAGCTGTTTTTT.

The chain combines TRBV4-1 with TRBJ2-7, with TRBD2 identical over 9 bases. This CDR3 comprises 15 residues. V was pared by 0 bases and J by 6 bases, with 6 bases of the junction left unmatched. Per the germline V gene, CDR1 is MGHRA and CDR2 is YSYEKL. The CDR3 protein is CASSQDPGLAFEQYF. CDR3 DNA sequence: TGCGCCAGCAGCCAAGATCCTGGACTAGCGTTCGAGCAGTACTTC.

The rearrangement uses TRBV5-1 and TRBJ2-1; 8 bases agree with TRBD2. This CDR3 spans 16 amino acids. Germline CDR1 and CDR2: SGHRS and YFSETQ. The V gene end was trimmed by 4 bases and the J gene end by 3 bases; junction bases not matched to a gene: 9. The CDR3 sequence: CASSRGGLAGYNEQFF. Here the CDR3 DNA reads TGCGCCAGCAGCCGGGGAGGGCTAGCGGGCTACAATGAGCAGTTCTTC.

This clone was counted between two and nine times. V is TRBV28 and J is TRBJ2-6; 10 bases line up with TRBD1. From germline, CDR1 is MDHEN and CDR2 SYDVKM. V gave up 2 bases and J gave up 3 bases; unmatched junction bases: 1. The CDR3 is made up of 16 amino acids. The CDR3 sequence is CASSLGTGDGANVLTF. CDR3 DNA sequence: TGTGCCAGCAGTTTAGGGACAGGGGATGGGGCCAACGTCCTGACTTTC. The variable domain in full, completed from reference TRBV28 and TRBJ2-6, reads DVKVTQSSRYLVKRTGEKVFLECVQDMDHENMFWYRQDPGLGLRLIYFSYDVKMKEKGDIPEGYSVSREKKERFSLILESASTNQTSMYLCASSLGTGDGANVLTFGAGSRLTVL.

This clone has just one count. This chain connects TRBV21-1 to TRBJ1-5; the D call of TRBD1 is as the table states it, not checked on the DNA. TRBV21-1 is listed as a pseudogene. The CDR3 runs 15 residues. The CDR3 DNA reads TGTGCCAGCAGCAAAGTAAGAAAAACACCGCAAGCCCAGCATTTT. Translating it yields CASSKVRKTPQAQHF.

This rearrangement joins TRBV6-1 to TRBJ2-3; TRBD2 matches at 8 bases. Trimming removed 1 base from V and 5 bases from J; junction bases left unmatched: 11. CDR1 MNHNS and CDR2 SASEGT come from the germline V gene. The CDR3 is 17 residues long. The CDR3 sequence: CASSEEVRGGPLDTQYF. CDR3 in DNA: TGTGCCAGCAGTGAAGAAGTTCGGGGGGGACCTTTAGATACGCAGTATTTT.

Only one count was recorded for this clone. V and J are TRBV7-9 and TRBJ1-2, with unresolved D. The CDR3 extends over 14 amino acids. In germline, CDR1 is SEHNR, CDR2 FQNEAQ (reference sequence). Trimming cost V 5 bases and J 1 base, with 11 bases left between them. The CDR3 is CASSGAGFNYGYTF. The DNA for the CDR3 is TGTGCCAGCAGCGGTGCCGGGTTTAACTATGGCTACACCTTC.

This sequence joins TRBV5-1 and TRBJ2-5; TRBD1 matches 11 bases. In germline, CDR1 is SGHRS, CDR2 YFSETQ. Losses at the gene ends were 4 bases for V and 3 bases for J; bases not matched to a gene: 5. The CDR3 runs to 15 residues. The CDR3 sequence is CASSTGTGGEETQYF. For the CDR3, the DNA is TGCGCCAGCAGCACAGGGACAGGGGGAGAAGAGACCCAGTACTTC. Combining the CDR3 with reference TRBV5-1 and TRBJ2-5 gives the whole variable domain KAGVTQTPRYLIKTRGQQVTLSCSPISGHRSVSWYQQTPGQGLQFLFEYFSETQRNKGNFPGRFSGRQFSNSRSEMNVSTLELGDSALYLCASSTGTGGEETQYFGPGTRLLVL.

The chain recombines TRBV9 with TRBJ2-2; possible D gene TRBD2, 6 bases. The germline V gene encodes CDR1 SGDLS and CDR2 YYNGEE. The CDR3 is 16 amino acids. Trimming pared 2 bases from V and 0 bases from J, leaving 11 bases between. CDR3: CASSVLAVANTGELFF. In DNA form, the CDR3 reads TGTGCCAGCAGCGTCTTAGCGGTAGCGAACACCGGGGAGCTGTTTTTT.

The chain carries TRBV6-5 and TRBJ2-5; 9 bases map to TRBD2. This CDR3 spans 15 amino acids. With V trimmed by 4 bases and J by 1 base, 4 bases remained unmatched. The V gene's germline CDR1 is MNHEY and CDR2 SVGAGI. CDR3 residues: CASSSGTSSQETQYF. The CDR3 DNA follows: TGTGCCAGCAGTTCCGGGACTAGCAGCCAAGAGACCCAGTACTTC.

This CDR3 is CASSELVTSTDTQYF. DNA of the CDR3: TGTGCCAGCAGTGAACTGGTGACTAGCACAGATACGCAGTATTTT. The chain couples TRBV6-4 to TRBJ2-3, with unresolved D. Per the germline V gene, CDR1 is MRHNA and CDR2 is SNTAGT. The CDR3 is 15 residues long. With 3 bases removed from V and 0 bases from J, the gap between germline ends came to 10 bases.

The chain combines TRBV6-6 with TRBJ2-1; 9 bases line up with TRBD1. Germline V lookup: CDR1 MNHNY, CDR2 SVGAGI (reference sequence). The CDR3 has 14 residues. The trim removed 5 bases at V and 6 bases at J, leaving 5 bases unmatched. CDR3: CASSLQTGGNEQFF. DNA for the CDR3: TGTGCCAGCAGTCTCCAGACAGGGGGCAATGAGCAGTTCTTC.

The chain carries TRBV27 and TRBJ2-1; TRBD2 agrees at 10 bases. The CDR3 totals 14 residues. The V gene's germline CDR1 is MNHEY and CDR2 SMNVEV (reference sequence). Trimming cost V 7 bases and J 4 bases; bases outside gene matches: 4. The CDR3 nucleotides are TGTGCCAGCAAACTAGCGGGGACATACAATGAGCAGTTCTTC. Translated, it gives CASKLAGTYNEQFF.

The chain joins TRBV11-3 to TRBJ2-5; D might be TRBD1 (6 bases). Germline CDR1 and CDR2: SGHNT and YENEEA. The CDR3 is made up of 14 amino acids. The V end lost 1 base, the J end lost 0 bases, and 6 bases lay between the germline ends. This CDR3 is CASSLGDNQETQYF. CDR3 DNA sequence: TGTGCCAGCAGCTTAGGGGACAACCAAGAGACCCAGTACTTC.

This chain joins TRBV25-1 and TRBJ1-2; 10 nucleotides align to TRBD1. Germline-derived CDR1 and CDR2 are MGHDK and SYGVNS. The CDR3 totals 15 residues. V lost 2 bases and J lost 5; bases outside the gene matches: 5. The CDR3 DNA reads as TGTGCCAGCAGTGAACGGGGACAGGGGAGATATGGCTACACCTTC. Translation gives CASSERGQGRYGYTF.

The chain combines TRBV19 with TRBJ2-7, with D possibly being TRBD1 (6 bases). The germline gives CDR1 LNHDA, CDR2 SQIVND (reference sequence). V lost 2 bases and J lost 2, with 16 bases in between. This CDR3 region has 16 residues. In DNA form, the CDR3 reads TGTGCCAGTAGTATATCATGGGACACCCGAACCTACGAGCAGTACTTC. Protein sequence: CASSISWDTRTYEQYF.

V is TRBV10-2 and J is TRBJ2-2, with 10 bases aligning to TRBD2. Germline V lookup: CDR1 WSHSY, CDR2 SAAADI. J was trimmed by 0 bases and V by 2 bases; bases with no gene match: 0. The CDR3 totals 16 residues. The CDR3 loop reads CASSETSGANTGELFF. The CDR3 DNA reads TGCGCCAGCAGTGAGACTAGCGGGGCGAACACCGGGGAGCTGTTTTTT.

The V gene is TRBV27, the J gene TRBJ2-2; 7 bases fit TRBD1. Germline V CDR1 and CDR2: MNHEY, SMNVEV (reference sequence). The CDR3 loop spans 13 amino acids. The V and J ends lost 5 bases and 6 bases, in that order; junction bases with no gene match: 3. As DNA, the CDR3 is TGTGCCAGCAGTCGTGGACAGGCCGGGGAGCTGTTTTTT. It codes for CASSRGQAGELFF.

The CDR3 DNA sequence: TGTGCCAGCAGCTTATCGGTATGGCGGGAGGCGTGGACAGATACGCAGTATTTT. Translating it yields CASSLSVWREAWTDTQYF. The chain employs TRBV7-6 and TRBJ2-3, with 8 bases matching TRBD2. Looked up from germline, CDR1 is SGHVS and CDR2 is FNYEAQ. The V segment lost 2 bases and the J segment 3 bases; nucleotides outside the gene matches: 13. This CDR3 is built from 18 residues.

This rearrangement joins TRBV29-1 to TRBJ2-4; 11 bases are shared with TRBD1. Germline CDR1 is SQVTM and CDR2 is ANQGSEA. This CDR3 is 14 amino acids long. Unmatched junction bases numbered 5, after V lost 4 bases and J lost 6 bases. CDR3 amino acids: CSVGPGTGGNIQYF. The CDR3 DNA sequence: TGCAGCGTTGGGCCTGGGACAGGGGGAAACATTCAGTACTTC.

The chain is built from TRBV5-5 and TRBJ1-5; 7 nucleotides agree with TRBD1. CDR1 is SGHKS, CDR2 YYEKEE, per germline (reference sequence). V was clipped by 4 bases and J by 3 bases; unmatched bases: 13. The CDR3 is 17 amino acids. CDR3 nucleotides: TGTGCCAGCAGCCCATTTCTTACAGGGGCCTCCAATCAGCCCCAGCATTTT. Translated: CASSPFLTGASNQPQHF.

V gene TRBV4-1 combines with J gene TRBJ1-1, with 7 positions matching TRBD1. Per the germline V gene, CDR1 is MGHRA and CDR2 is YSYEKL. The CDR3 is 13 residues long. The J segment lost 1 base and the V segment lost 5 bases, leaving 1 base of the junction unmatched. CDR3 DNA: TGCGCCAGCAGCGGGACAGCGAACACTGAAGCTTTCTTT. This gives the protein CASSGTANTEAFF.